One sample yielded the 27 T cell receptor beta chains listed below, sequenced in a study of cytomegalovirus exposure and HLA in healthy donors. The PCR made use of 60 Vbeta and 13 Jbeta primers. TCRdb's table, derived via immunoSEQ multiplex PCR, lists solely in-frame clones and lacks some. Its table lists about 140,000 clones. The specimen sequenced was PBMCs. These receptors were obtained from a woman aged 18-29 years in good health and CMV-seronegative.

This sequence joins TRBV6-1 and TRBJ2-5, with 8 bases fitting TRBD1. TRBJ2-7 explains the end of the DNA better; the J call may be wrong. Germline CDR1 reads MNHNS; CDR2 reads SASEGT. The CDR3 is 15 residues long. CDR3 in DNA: TGTGCCAGCAGTGGGGGACAGGAGCTTTCCTACGAGCAGTACTTC. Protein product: CASSGGQELSYEQYF.

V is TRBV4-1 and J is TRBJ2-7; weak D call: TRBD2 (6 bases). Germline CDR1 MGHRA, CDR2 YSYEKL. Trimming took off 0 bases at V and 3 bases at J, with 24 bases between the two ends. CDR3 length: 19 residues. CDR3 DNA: TGCGCCAGCAGCCAAGAGGGTCTTAAGGGCATTCCGGGAGTCTACGAGCAGTACTTC. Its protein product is CASSQEGLKGIPGVYEQYF.

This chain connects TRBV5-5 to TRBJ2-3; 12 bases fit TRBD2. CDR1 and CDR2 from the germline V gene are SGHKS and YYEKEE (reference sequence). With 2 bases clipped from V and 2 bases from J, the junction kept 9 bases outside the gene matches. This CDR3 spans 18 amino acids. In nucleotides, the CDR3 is TGTGCCAGCAGCTTTAGGGGACGACTAGCGGGAGACACAGATACGCAGTATTTT. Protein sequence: CASSFRGRLAGDTDTQYF.

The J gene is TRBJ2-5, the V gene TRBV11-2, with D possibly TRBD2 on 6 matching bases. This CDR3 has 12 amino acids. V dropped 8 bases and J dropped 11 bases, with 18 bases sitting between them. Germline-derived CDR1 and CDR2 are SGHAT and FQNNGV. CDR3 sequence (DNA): TGTGCCAGCCATGACCAACGGGGGATGCAGTACTTC. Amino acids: CASHDQRGMQYF.

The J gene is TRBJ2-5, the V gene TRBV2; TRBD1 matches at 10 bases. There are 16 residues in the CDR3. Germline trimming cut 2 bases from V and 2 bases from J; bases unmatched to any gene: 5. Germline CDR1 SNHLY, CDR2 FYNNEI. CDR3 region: CASSEWGGQGQETQYF. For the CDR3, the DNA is TGTGCCAGCAGTGAATGGGGGGGACAGGGGCAAGAGACCCAGTACTTC.

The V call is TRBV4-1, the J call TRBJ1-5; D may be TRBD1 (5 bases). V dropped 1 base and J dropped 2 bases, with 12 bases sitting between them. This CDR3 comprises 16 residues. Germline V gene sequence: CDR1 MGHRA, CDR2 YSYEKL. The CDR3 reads CASSQAFRARNQPQHF. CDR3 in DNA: TGCGCCAGCAGCCAAGCTTTCAGGGCCCGCAATCAGCCCCAGCATTTT.

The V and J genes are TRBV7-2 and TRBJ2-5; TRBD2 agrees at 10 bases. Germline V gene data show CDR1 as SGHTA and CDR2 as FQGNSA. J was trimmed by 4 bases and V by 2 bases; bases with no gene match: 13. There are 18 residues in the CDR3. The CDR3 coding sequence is TGTGCCAGCAGCTTAATCCACAGGGCTAGCGGGAGAGGAGAGACCCAGTACTTC. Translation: CASSLIHRASGRGETQYF. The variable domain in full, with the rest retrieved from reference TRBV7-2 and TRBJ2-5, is GAGVSQSPSNKVTEKGKDVELRCDPISGHTALYWYRQSLGQGLEFLIYFQGNSAPDKSGLPSDRFSAERTGGSVSTLTIQRTQQEDSAVYLCASSLIHRASGRGETQYFGPGTRLLVL.

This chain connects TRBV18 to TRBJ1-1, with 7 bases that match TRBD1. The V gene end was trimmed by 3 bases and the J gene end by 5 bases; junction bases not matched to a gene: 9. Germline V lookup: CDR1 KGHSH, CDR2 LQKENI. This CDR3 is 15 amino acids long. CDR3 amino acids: CASSPLTGEETEAFF. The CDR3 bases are TGTGCCAGCTCACCGCTTACAGGGGAGGAAACTGAAGCTTTCTTT.

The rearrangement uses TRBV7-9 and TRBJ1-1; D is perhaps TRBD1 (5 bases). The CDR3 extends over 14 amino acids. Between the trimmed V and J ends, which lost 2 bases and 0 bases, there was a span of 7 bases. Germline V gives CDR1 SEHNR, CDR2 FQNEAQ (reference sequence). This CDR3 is CASSLQGLNTEAFF. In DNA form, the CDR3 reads TGTGCCAGCAGCTTACAGGGATTGAACACTGAAGCTTTCTTT.

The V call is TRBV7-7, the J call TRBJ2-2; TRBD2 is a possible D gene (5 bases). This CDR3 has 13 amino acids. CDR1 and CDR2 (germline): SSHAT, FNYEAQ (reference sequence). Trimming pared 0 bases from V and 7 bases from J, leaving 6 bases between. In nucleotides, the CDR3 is TGTGCCAGCAGCTTAGCCGGAGGCGGGGAGCTGTTTTTT. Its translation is CASSLAGGGELFF.

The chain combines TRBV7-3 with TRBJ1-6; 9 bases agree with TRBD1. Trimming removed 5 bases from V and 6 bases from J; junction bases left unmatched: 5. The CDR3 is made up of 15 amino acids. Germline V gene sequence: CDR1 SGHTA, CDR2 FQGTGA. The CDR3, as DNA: TGTGCCAGCAGCGAACAGGGGGCGAGTAATTCACCCCTCCACTTT. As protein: CASSEQGASNSPLHF.

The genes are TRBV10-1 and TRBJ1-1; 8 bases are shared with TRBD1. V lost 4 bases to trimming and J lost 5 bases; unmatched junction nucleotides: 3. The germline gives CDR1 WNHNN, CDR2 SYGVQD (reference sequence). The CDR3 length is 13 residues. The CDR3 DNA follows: TGCGCCAGCAGTGTGAGGACAGGGACTGAAGCTTTCTTT. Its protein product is CASSVRTGTEAFF.

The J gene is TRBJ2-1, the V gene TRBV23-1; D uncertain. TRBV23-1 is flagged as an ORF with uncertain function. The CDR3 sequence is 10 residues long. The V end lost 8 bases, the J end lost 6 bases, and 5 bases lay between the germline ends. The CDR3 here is CASGGNEQFF. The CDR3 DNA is TGCGCCAGCGGCGGCAATGAGCAGTTCTTC.

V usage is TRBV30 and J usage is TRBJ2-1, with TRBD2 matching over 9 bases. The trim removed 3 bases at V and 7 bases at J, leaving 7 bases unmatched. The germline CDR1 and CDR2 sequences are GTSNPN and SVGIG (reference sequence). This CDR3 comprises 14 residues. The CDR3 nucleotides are TGTGCCTGGAGAGGAGCGGGAGGTCGGAATGAGCAGTTCTTC. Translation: CAWRGAGGRNEQFF.

The CDR3 coding sequence is TGTGCCAGCAGCTTGGTGGGCGGGTGGGAGCAGTACGTC. Translation gives CASSLVGGWEQYV. V gene TRBV5-4 combines with J gene TRBJ2-7, with a weak D call TRBD2 (5 bases). Per germline, CDR1 SGHNT and CDR2 YYREEE (reference sequence). This CDR3 region has 13 residues. V was pared by 0 bases and J by 7 bases, with 11 bases between.

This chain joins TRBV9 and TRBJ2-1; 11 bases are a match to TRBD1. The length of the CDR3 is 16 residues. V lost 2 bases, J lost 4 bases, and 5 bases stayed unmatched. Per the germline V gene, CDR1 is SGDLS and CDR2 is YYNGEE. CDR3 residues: CASSVTGDRGYNEQFF. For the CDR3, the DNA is TGTGCCAGCAGCGTGACGGGGGACAGGGGGTACAATGAGCAGTTCTTC. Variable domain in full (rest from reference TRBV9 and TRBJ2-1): DSGVTQTPKHLITATGQRVTLRCSPRSGDLSVYWYQQSLDQGLQFLIQYYNGEERAKGNILERFSAQQFPDLHSELNLSSLELGDSALYFCASSVTGDRGYNEQFFGPGTRLTVL.

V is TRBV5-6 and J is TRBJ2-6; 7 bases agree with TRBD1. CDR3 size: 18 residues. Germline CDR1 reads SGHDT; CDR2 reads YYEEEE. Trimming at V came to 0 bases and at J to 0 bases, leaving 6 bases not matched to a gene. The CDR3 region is CASSLGDRKISGANVLTF. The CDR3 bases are TGTGCCAGCAGCTTGGGGGACAGAAAAATCTCTGGGGCCAACGTCCTGACTTTC.

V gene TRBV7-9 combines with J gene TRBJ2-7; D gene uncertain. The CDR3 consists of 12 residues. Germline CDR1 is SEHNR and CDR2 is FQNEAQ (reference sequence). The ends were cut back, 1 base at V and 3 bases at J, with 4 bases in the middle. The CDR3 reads CASSLGDYEQYV. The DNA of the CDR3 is TGTGCCAGCAGCTTAGGAGACTACGAGCAGTACGTC.

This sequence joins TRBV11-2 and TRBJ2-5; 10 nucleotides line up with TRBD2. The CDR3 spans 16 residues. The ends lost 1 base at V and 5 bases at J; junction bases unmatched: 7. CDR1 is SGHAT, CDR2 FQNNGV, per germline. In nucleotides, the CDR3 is TGTGCCAGCAGCTTAGGGATAGCGGGAGGCGGTGAGACCCAGTACTTC. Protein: CASSLGIAGGGETQYF.

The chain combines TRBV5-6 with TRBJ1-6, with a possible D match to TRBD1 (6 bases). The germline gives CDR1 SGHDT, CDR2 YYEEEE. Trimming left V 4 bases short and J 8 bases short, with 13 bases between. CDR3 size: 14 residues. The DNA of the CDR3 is TGTGCCAGCAGCGCGTACAGGGTCCATTCACCCCTCCACTTT. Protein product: CASSAYRVHSPLHF.

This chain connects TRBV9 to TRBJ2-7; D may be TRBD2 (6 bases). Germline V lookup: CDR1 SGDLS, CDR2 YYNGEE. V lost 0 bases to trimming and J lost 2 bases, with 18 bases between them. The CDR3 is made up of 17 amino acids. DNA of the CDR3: TGTGCCAGCAGCGTAGGGATCTCGGGAGCGGGTACCTACGAGCAGTACTTC. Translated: CASSVGISGAGTYEQYF. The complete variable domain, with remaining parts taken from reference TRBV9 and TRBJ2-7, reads DSGVTQTPKHLITATGQRVTLRCSPRSGDLSVYWYQQSLDQGLQFLIQYYNGEERAKGNILERFSAQQFPDLHSELNLSSLELGDSALYFCASSVGISGAGTYEQYFGPGTRLTVT.

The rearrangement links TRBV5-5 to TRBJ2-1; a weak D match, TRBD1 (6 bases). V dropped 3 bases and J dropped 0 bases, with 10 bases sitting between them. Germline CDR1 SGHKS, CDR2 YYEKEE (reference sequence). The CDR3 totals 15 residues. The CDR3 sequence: CASSSTGSSYNEQFF. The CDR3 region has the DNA TGTGCCAGCAGCTCCACAGGGAGCTCCTACAATGAGCAGTTCTTC.

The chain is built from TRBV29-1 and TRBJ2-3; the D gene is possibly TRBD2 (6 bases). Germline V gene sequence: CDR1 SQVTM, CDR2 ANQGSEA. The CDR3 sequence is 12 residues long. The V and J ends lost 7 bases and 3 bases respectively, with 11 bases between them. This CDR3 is CSGGTLTDTQYF. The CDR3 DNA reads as TGCAGCGGGGGGACTCTTACAGATACGCAGTATTTT.

The CDR3 here is CASSLITGAGYTF. The CDR3 region has the DNA TGTGCCAGCAGCTTAATTACAGGGGCCGGCTACACCTTC. The chain recombines TRBV13 with TRBJ1-2, with TRBD1 matching 7 bases. Germline-derived CDR1 and CDR2 are PRHDT and FYEKMQ (reference sequence). CDR3 size: 13 residues. V dropped 2 bases and J dropped 8; count of bases not matched to a gene: 5.

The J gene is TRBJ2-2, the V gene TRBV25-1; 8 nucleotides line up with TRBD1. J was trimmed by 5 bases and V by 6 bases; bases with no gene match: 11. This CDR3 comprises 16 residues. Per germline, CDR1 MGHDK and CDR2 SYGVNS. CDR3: CASSSGQGVMTGELFF. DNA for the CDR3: TGTGCCAGCAGCTCCGGACAGGGAGTTATGACCGGGGAGCTGTTTTTT.

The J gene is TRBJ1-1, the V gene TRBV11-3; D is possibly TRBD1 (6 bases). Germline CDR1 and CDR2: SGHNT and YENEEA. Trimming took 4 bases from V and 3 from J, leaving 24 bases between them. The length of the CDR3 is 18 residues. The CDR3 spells CASSSSPGQKNGYTEAFF. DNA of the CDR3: TGTGCCAGCAGCTCATCTCCGGGACAAAAAAATGGGTACACTGAAGCTTTCTTT.

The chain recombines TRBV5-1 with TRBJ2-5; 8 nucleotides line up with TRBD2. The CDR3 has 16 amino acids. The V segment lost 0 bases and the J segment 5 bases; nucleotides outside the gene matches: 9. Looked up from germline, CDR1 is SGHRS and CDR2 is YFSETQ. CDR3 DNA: TGCGCCAGCAGCTTGGCGGGAGGGTCCTCGATGGAGACCCAGTACTTC. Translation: CASSLAGGSSMETQYF.